This T cell receptor beta chain was documented in a study of blood T cell repertoires in COVID-19. The CDR3 is made up of 16 amino acids. The germline CDR1 and CDR2 sequences are MNHEY and SMNVEV (reference sequence). V was pared by 6 bases and J by 1 base, with 18 bases between. Original processing methods: Nucleated cell counts were estimated from reference gene primer amplification. The method was immunoSEQ multiplex PCR; TCRdb's version includes in-frame clones alone and lacks a portion of them. The V and J calls and clone size come from that table; D and trimming were worked out from the DNA. Among about 70,000 clones listed, approximately 85% were seen once.

Sequencing input: peripheral blood. The chain has TRBV27 and TRBJ2-5; D is possibly TRBD2 (6 bases). This sequence originates from a man at least 80 years old with acute or convalescent COVID-19. The CDR3 loop is CASRPRDGGAQETQYF. The CDR3 nucleotides are TGTGCCAGCAGGCCTCGGGACGGCGGGGCCCAAGAGACCCAGTACTTC.